This TCR beta chain stems from a study of beta chain features in type 1 diabetes. Study information: Sorted cells examined across all samples numbered approximately 100 million.

All of the isolated RNA was reverse transcribed, so expressed TCRB transcripts were sequenced. This table comes from immunoSEQ multiplex PCR, and its TCRdb copy is limited to in-frame clones, with some not included. Among approximately 250,000 clones listed, 9.5% to 13% were seen once. Comment on this clone: Its antigen is unknown.

V was clipped by 7 bases and J by 7 bases; unmatched bases: 6. Per the germline V gene, CDR1 is MNHNY and CDR2 is SVGAGI (reference sequence). CDR3 size: 12 residues. Cell sorting via CD45RO/CCR7/CD25/CD127/CD95/CD27 was performed to obtain CD4+ naive, central memory, regulatory and stem cell-like memory cells. Study results and limitations: There was a moderate but significant shortening of TCRB CDR3s in all four CD4+ subsets of Type 1 diabetes patients. For type 1 diabetes patients, VDJ junctions showed fewer insertions and more deletions.

The material sequenced was naive CD4+ T cells from blood. V is TRBV6-6 and J is TRBJ1-2; 7 bases map to TRBD1. The TCR was taken from a man aged 25-40 years with type 1 diabetes. The CDR3 region is CASTRQGGGYTF. CDR3 coding DNA: TGTGCCAGCACCCGACAGGGCGGTGGCTACACCTTC.